This T cell receptor beta chain originates from a study of blood T cell repertoires in COVID-19. Background on the study: Spain, Italy and the United States supplied samples that represented acute and convalescent COVID-19. T cells, B-cell-depleted T cells, or PBMCs supplied cDNA or gDNA.

With 0 bases removed from V and 4 bases from J, the gap between germline ends came to 16 bases. There are 16 residues in the CDR3. The germline V gene has CDR1 SGDLS and CDR2 YYNGEE. In the source study's methods: Reference gene primer amplification in the assay estimated nucleated cell counts. The protocol was immunoSEQ multiplex PCR, while the TCRdb copy is restricted to in-frame clones and leaves out a portion. V, J and clone size are taken as reported in that table, and D and trimming were inferred from the DNA itself. The data contain about 49,000 clones, over 75% of them singletons. The rearrangement links TRBV9 to TRBJ1-1, with D perhaps matching TRBD1 (6 bases). This clonotype originated in a human donor in a cohort sampled during active COVID-19. Source material: peripheral blood. CDR3 DNA: TGTGCCAGCAGCGTAGTCCCACAGGGTTCAAGCACTGAAGCTTTCTTT. Its translation is CASSVVPQGSSTEAFF.